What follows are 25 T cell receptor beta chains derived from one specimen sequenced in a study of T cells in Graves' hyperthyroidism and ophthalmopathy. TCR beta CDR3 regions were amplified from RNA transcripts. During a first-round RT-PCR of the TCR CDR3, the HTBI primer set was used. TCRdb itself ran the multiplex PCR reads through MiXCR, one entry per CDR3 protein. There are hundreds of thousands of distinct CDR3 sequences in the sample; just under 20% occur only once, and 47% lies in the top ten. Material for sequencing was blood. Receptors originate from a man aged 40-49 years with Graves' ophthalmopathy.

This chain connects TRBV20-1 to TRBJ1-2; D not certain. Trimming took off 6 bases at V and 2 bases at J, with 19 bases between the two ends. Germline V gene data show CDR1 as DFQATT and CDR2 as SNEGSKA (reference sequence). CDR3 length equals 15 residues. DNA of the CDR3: TGCAGTGCCAGAAACCCCACAATGTGGAACTATGGCTACACCTTC. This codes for CSARNPTMWNYGYTF.

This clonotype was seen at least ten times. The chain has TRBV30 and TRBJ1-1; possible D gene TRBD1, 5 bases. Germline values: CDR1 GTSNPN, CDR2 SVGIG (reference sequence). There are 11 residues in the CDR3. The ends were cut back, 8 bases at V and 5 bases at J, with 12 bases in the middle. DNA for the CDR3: TGTGCCGGAGGCCAGGGTACTGAAGCTTTCTTT. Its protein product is CAGGQGTEAFF.

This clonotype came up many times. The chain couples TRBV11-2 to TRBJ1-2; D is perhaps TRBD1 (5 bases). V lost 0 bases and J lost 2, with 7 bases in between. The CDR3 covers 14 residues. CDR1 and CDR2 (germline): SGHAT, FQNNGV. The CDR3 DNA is TGTGCCAGCAGCTTAGATCAGGGAAACTATGGCTACACCTTC. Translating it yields CASSLDQGNYGYTF.

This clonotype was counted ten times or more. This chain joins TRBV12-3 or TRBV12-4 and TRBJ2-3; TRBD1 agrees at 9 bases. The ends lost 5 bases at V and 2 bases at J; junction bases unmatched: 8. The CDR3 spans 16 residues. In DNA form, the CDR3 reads TGTGCCAGCAGTAAGGGTGGGACAGGGTTCACAGATACGCAGTATTTT. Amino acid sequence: CASSKGGTGFTDTQYF.

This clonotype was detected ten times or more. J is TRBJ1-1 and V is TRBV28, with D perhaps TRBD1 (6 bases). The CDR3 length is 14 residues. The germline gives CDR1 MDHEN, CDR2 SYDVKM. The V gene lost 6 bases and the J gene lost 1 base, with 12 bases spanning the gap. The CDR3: CASSSPTGNTEAFF. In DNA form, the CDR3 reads TGTGCCAGCAGCTCGCCGACAGGGAACACTGAAGCTTTCTTT. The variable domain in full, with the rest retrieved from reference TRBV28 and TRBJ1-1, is DVKVTQSSRYLVKRTGEKVFLECVQDMDHENMFWYRQDPGLGLRLIYFSYDVKMKEKGDIPEGYSVSREKKERFSLILESASTNQTSMYLCASSSPTGNTEAFFGQGTRLTVV.

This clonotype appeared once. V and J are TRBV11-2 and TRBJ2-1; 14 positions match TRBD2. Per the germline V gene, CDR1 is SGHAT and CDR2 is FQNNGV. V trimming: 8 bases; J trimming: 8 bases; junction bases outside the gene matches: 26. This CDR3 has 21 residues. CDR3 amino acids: CASGYPPTGTSGSLWNDEQFF. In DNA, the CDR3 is TGTGCCAGCGGATACCCCCCTACCGGGACTAGCGGGAGTTTGTGGAATGATGAGCAGTTCTTC.

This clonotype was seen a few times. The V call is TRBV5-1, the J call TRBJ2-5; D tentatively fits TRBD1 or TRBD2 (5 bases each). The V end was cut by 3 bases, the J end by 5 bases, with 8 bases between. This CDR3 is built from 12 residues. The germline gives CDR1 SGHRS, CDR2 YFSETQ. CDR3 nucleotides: TGCGCCAGCAGCTCCTGGGGGGAGACCCAGTACTTC. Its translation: CASSSWGETQYF.

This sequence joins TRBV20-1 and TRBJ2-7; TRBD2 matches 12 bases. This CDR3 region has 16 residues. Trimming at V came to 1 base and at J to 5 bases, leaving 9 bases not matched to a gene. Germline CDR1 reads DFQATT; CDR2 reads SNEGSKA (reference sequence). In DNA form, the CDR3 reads TGCAGTGCTAGAGGGCTAGCGGGAGGGCCAGGAGACGAGCAGTACTTC. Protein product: CSARGLAGGPGDEQYF.

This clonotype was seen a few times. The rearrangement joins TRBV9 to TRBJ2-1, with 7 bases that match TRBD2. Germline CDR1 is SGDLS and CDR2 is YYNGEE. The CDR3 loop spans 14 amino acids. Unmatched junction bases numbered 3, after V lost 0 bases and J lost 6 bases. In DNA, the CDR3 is TGTGCCAGCAGCGTAGGGGGGACTACCAATGAGCAGTTCTTC. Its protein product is CASSVGGTTNEQFF.

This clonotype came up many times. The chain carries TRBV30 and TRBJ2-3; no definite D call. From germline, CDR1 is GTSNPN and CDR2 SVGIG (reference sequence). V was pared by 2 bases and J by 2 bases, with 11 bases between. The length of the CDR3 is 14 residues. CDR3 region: CAWSLDGITDTQYF. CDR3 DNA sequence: TGTGCCTGGAGTCTCGACGGAATCACAGATACGCAGTATTTT.

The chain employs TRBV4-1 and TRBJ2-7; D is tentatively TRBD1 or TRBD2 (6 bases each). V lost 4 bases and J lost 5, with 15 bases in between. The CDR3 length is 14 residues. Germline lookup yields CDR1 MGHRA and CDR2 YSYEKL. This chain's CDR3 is CASSLKGGPDEQYF. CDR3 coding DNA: TGCGCCAGCAGCCTAAAGGGGGGCCCCGACGAGCAGTACTTC.

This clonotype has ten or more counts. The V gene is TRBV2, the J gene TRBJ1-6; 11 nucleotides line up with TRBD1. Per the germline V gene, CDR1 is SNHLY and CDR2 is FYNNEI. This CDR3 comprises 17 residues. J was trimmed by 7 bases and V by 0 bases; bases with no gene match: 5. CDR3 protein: CASSEAGTGGRNSPLHF. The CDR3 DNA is TGTGCCAGCAGTGAAGCGGGGACAGGGGGAAGGAATTCACCCCTCCACTTT.

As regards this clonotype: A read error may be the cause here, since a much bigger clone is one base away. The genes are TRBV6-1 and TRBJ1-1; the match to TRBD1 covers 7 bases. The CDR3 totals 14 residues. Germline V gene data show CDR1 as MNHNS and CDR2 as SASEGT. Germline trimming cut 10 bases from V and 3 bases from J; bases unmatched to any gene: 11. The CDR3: CAMGPGQLDTEAFF. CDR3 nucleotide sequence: TGTGCCATGGGCCCGGGACAGCTGGACACTGAAGCTTTCTTT.

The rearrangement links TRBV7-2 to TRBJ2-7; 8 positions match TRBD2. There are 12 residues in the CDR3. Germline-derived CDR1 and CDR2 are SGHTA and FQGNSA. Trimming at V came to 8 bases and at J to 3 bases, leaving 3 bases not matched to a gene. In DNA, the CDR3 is TGTGCCAGCGGCGGGAGGATCTACGAGCAGTACTTC. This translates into CASGGRIYEQYF.

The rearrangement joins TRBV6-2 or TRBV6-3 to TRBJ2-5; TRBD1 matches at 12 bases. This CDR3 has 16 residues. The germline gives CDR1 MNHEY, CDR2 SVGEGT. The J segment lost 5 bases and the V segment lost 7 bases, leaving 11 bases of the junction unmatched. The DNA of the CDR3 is TGTGCCAGCAACTTCCCGGGACAGGGGGCCGGGGAGACCCAGTACTTC. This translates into CASNFPGQGAGETQYF.

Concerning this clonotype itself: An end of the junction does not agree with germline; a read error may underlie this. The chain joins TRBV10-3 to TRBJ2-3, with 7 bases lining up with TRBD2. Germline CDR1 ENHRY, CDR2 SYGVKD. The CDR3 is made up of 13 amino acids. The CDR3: CAISGDYTDMQYF. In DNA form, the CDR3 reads TGTGCCATCAGTGGGGACTACACAGATATGCAGTATTTT.

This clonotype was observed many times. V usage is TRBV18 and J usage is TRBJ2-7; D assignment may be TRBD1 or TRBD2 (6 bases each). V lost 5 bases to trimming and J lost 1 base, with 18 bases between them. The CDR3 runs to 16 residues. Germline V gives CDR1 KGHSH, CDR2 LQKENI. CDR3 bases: TGTGCCAGCTCATCACGCGCGAGGGGGGTATCCTACGAGCAGTACTTC. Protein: CASSSRARGVSYEQYF.

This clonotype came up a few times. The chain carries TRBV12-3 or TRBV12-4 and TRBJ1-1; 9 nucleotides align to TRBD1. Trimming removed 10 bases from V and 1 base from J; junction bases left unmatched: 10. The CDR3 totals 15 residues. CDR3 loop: CAILRGGQGNTEAFF. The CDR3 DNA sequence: TGTGCCATTCTTCGGGGGGGACAGGGGAACACTGAAGCTTTCTTT.

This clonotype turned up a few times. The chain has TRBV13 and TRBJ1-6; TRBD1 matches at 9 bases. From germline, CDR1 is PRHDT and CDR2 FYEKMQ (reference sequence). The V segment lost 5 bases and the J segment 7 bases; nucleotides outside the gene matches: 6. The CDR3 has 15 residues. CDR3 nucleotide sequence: TGTGCCAGCAGCCCGGGACAGGGACCCAATTCACCCCTCCACTTT. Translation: CASSPGQGPNSPLHF.

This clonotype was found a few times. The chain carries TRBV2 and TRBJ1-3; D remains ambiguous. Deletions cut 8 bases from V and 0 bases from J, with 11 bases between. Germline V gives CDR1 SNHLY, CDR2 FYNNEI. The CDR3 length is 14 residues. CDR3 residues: CASEAESSGNTIYF. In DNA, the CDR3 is TGTGCCAGCGAGGCCGAAAGCTCTGGAAACACCATATATTTT.

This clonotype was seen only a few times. This CDR3 reads CATSMGDYGYTF. The DNA of the CDR3 is TGTGCCACCAGCATGGGGGACTATGGCTACACCTTC. The chain is built from TRBV15 and TRBJ1-2, with a tentative D call TRBD1 (5 bases). The germline V gene encodes CDR1 LNHNV and CDR2 YYDKDF (reference sequence). V was pared by 4 bases and J by 3 bases, with 6 bases between. This CDR3 spans 12 amino acids.

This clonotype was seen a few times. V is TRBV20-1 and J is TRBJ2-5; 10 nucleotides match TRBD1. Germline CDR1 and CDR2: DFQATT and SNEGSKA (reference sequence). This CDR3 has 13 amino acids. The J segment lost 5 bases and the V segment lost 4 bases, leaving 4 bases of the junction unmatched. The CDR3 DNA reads TGCAGTGCTAAGACAGGGGGCGTTGAGACCCAGTACTTC. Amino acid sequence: CSAKTGGVETQYF.

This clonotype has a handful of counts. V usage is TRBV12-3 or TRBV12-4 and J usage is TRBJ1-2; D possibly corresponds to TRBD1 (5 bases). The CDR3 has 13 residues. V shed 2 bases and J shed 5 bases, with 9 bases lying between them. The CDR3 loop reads CASSLKGVYGYTF. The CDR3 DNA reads TGTGCCAGCAGTTTAAAAGGGGTATATGGCTACACCTTC.

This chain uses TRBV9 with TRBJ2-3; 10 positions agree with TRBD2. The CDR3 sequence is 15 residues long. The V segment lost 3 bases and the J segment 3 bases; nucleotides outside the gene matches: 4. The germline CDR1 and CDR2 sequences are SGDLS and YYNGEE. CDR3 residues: CASSASGGKTDTQYF. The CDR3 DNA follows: TGTGCCAGCAGCGCTAGCGGGGGTAAGACAGATACGCAGTATTTT.

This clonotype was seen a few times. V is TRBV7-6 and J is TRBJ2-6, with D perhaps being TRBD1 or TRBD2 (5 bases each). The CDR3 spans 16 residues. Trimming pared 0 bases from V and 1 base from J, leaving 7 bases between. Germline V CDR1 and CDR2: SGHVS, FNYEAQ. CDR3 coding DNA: TGTGCCAGCAGCTTAGCGGGACGGTCTGGGGCCAACGTCCTGACTTTC. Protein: CASSLAGRSGANVLTF.